The 9 T cell receptor beta chains below all came from one sample that was sequenced in a study of blood T cell repertoires in COVID-19 (TCRdb year 2020). Preparation of the library involved the immunoSEQ multiplex PCR assay. TCRdb holds this immuneACCESS table with in-frame rearrangements only. Some clones are missing; in checked studies, unresolved V genes explain under half, and the rest has no known cause. Present in this sample are 100,000 or so clones, around 81% of which were seen just once. Clones ranked in the top ten supply around a tenth of the sample. The sequenced material came from peripheral blood. These receptors originate from a woman aged 70-85 years with acute or convalescent COVID-19.

This clone was found once. The chain is built from TRBV2 and TRBJ2-7; 8 bases are shared with TRBD1. V trimming: 7 bases; J trimming: 2 bases; junction bases outside the gene matches: 7. The CDR3 runs 14 residues. CDR1 is SNHLY and CDR2 is FYNNEI in the germline V gene. CDR3 nucleotide sequence: TGTGCCAGCAAACAGGGGGACTTCGCCTACGAGCAGTACTTC. Protein product: CASKQGDFAYEQYF.

The genes are TRBV4-1 and TRBJ1-5; 7 positions agree with TRBD1. The CDR3 is made up of 14 amino acids. Germline values: CDR1 MGHRA, CDR2 YSYEKL. Germline trimming cut 1 base from V and 5 bases from J; bases unmatched to any gene: 2. In DNA form, the CDR3 reads TGCGCCAGCAGCCAAGTAGGGGGCGATCAGCCCCAGCATTTT. This gives the protein CASSQVGGDQPQHF.

The rearrangement uses TRBV5-6 and TRBJ1-4; 9 bases are a match to TRBD1. With V trimmed by 4 bases and J by 8 bases, 9 bases remained unmatched. The V gene's germline CDR1 is SGHDT and CDR2 YYEEEE. This CDR3 contains 15 residues. CDR3 bases: TGTGCCAGCAGCCTGTTGGGACAGGGCTACGAAAAACTGTTTTTT. Translation: CASSLLGQGYEKLFF.

This chain links TRBV19 with TRBJ2-2; TRBD2 agrees at 7 bases. J gave up 1 base and V 1 base, and 3 bases lay outside the gene matches. Germline loops: CDR1 LNHDA, CDR2 SQIVND (reference sequence). This CDR3 has 16 amino acids. CDR3 protein: CASSIVGGRNTGELFF. Here the CDR3 DNA reads TGTGCCAGTAGTATAGTCGGCGGGAGGAACACCGGGGAGCTGTTTTTT.

V usage is TRBV9 and J usage is TRBJ1-2, with 8 nucleotides matching TRBD1. Trimming cost V 0 bases and J 6 bases; bases outside gene matches: 4. The CDR3 length is 14 residues. The germline gives CDR1 SGDLS, CDR2 YYNGEE. The CDR3 protein is CASSVVAGGNGYTF. In DNA form, the CDR3 reads TGTGCCAGCAGCGTAGTGGCAGGGGGCAATGGCTACACCTTC. Combining the CDR3 with reference TRBV9 and TRBJ1-2 gives the whole variable domain DSGVTQTPKHLITATGQRVTLRCSPRSGDLSVYWYQQSLDQGLQFLIQYYNGEERAKGNILERFSAQQFPDLHSELNLSSLELGDSALYFCASSVVAGGNGYTFGSGTRLTVV.

J is TRBJ2-4 and V is TRBV5-4; D is unclear. The germline V and J ends were trimmed by 2 bases and 6 bases, with 9 bases remaining between them. Germline CDR1 reads SGHNT; CDR2 reads YYREEE (reference sequence). The CDR3 covers 13 residues. The CDR3 reads CASSFGLVNIQYF. In DNA form, the CDR3 reads TGTGCCAGCAGCTTCGGTCTAGTAAACATTCAGTACTTC.

V gene TRBV6-6 combines with J gene TRBJ2-1; weak D call: TRBD1 (6 bases). This CDR3 has 16 amino acids. V was shortened by 3 bases and J by 8 bases, with 20 bases between the two germline ends. CDR1 MNHNY and CDR2 SVGAGI come from the germline V gene (reference sequence). The CDR3 sequence: CASSYDRAVQGDEQFF. CDR3 DNA: TGTGCCAGCAGTTATGATCGGGCCGTACAGGGCGATGAGCAGTTCTTC.

This chain uses TRBV10-3 with TRBJ2-3, with D perhaps matching TRBD2 (6 bases). The V gene's germline CDR1 is ENHRY and CDR2 SYGVKD. This CDR3 is built from 14 residues. The V end lost 5 bases, the J end lost 1 base, and 10 bases lay between the germline ends. The DNA for the CDR3 is TGTGCCATCAGTTACGGGAGAGGCACAGATACGCAGTATTTT. Translation: CAISYGRGTDTQYF.

The rearrangement joins TRBV15 to TRBJ2-1; no firm D call. The germline V and J ends were trimmed by 0 bases and 4 bases, with 10 bases remaining between them. The CDR3 runs to 15 residues. The germline CDR1 and CDR2 sequences are LNHNV and YYDKDF (reference sequence). Written as DNA, the CDR3 is TGTGCCACCAGCAGAGAGTTTGTGCAGTACAATGAGCAGTTCTTC. Its protein product is CATSREFVQYNEQFF.